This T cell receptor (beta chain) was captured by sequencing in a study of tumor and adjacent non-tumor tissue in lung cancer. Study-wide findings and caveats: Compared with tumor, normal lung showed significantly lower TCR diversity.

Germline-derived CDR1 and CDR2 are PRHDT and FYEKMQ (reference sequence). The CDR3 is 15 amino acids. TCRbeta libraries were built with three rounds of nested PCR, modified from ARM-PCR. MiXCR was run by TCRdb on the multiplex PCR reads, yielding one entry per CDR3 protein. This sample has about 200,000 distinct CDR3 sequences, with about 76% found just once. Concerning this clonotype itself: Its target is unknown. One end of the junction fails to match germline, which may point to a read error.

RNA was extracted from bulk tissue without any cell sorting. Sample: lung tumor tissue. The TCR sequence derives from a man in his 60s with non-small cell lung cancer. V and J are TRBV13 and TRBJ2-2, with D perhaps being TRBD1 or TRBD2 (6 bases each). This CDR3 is CASSLVGGAVGELFF. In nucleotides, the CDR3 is TGTGCTAGCAGCTTAGTCGGGGGCGCCGTCGGGGAGCTGTTTTTT.